One sample yielded the 19 T cell receptor beta chains listed below, sequenced in a study of blood T cells in healthy people across ages (dated by TCRdb to the mid-2010s). The library was prepared using 5' RACE. The second PCR ran for roughly 7 to 12 cycles and used a J-beta primer mix along with a sample-barcoded 5' primer. TCRdb redid the processing of the public reads, applying fastp at Q25 and MiXCR, and retained in-frame beta chains. Each entry is one CDR3 protein sequence, shown with its most common DNA and genes. This sample lists 1.5 million to 2 million distinct CDR3 sequences; about two fifths were detected once. More than 20% of the sample lies in the top ten. Source material: blood. The receptors come from a human donor in good health.

The chain uses TRBV7-2 and TRBJ1-2; TRBD1 matches 8 bases. CDR1 is SGHTA, CDR2 FQGNSA, per germline. V lost 2 bases to trimming and J lost 7 bases; unmatched junction nucleotides: 15. This CDR3 is 17 amino acids long. The CDR3 sequence: CASSLRPLDRAVSGYTF. DNA of the CDR3: TGTGCCAGCAGCTTAAGGCCCCTGGACAGGGCGGTGAGTGGCTACACCTTC.

The gene calls are TRBV11-1 and TRBJ2-5; TRBD1 might be the D (5 bases). The CDR3 extends over 13 amino acids. The germline gives CDR1 SGHAT, CDR2 FQDESV (reference sequence). V was clipped by 4 bases and J by 2 bases, with 8 bases between them. The CDR3 DNA reads TGTGCCAGCAGCTCGGACACTCAAGAGACCCAGTACTTC. Its translation: CASSSDTQETQYF.

V and J are TRBV12-3 or TRBV12-4 and TRBJ2-5; 8 positions match TRBD2. The CDR3 extends over 16 amino acids. V was pared by 5 bases and J by 5 bases, with 13 bases of the junction left unmatched. The CDR3 reads CASSDVSGTRRETQYF. CDR3 sequence (DNA): TGTGCCAGCAGTGACGTTAGCGGGACTAGAAGGGAGACCCAGTACTTC.

The chain recombines TRBV28 with TRBJ1-5; no definite D call. The germline CDR1 and CDR2 sequences are MDHEN and SYDVKM. Trimming removed 3 bases at V and 4 bases at J, with 13 bases between. The CDR3 runs 15 residues. In DNA, the CDR3 is TGTGCCAGCAGTTTTGCGCACCCAAATAATCAGCCCCAGCATTTT. Its protein is CASSFAHPNNQPQHF. The complete variable domain, with remaining parts taken from reference TRBV28 and TRBJ1-5, reads DVKVTQSSRYLVKRTGEKVFLECVQDMDHENMFWYRQDPGLGLRLIYFSYDVKMKEKGDIPEGYSVSREKKERFSLILESASTNQTSMYLCASSFAHPNNQPQHFGDGTRLSIL.

The V gene is TRBV14, the J gene TRBJ2-7, with D possibly being TRBD2 (7 bases). With the DNA end fitting TRBJ2-5 better, the J assignment may be wrong. The V gene's germline CDR1 is SGHDN and CDR2 FVKESK. CDR3 length: 16 residues. In nucleotides, the CDR3 is TGTGCCAGCAGCCACTATGGGTCGGGGGGCTATGAGACCCAGTACTTC. Translation gives CASSHYGSGGYETQYF.

A single count supports this clonotype. V and J are TRBV7-2 and TRBJ2-3, with a weak D call TRBD2 (6 bases). The germline V gene encodes CDR1 SGHTA and CDR2 FQGNSA. V shed 4 bases and J shed 1 base, with 15 bases lying between them. The CDR3 spans 16 residues. The CDR3 sequence: CASSWLLPGGTDTQYF. In DNA, the CDR3 is TGTGCCAGCAGCTGGCTGCTTCCGGGGGGCACAGATACGCAGTATTTT.

This clonotype turned up a few times. The gene calls are TRBV25-1 and TRBJ2-5; TRBD2 agrees at 7 bases. Germline-derived CDR1 and CDR2 are MGHDK and SYGVNS. The CDR3 length is 12 residues. DNA of the CDR3: TGTGGCGCCCGGGGGGACCAAGAGACCCAGTACTTC. It is translated as CGARGDQETQYF.

The chain recombines TRBV7-9 with TRBJ2-1, with 9 bases lining up with TRBD2. Germline V gives CDR1 SEHNR, CDR2 FQNEAQ (reference sequence). V dropped 4 bases and J dropped 4; count of bases not matched to a gene: 5. This CDR3 spans 15 amino acids. DNA for the CDR3: TGTGCCAGCAGCTCCGCGGGGGGGCTTTACAATGAGCAGTTCTTC. Translated: CASSSAGGLYNEQFF.

The chain employs TRBV3-1 and TRBJ2-7; D is possibly TRBD2 (6 bases). Trimming pared 0 bases from V and 4 bases from J, leaving 10 bases between. Per the germline V gene, CDR1 is LGHDT and CDR2 is YNNKEL (reference sequence). The length of the CDR3 is 14 residues. CDR3 bases: TGTGCCAGCAGCCAAGACGGGGGTCATTACGAGCAGTACTTC. As protein: CASSQDGGHYEQYF.

The V call is TRBV7-2, the J call TRBJ2-1; D is unclear. V lost 6 bases and J lost 1, with 13 bases in between. This CDR3 has 15 residues. The germline CDR1 and CDR2 sequences are SGHTA and FQGNSA. CDR3 sequence: CASSQALNSYNEQFF. The CDR3 bases are TGTGCCAGCAGTCAAGCCCTCAATTCCTACAATGAGCAGTTCTTC. Together with reference TRBV7-2 and TRBJ2-1, the CDR3 gives the full variable domain: GAGVSQSPSNKVTEKGKDVELRCDPISGHTALYWYRQSLGQGLEFLIYFQGNSAPDKSGLPSDRFSAERTGGSVSTLTIQRTQQEDSAVYLCASSQALNSYNEQFFGPGTRLTVL.

This clonotype was detected ten times or more. The rearrangement joins TRBV29-1 to TRBJ2-7; 8 positions match TRBD1. The CDR3 sequence is 13 residues long. The V gene's germline CDR1 is SQVTM and CDR2 ANQGSEA. With 3 bases clipped from V and 2 bases from J, the junction kept 3 bases outside the gene matches. CDR3 in amino acids: CSVETGDPYEQYF. CDR3 bases: TGCAGCGTTGAGACAGGGGATCCCTACGAGCAGTACTTC.

This clonotype was detected only once. The gene calls are TRBV20-1 and TRBJ1-2; D is perhaps TRBD1 (5 bases). The CDR3 covers 11 residues. Germline CDR1 reads DFQATT; CDR2 reads SNEGSKA (reference sequence). With 2 bases removed from V and 10 bases from J, the gap between germline ends came to 11 bases. CDR3 DNA: TGCAGTGCTAGACTGGGGGGGGTCTACACCTTC. Its protein product is CSARLGGVYTF.

The V gene is TRBV5-1, the J gene TRBJ2-3; weak D call: TRBD1 (6 bases). V lost 4 bases and J 6 bases, leaving 18 bases between the germline ends. The germline V gene has CDR1 SGHRS and CDR2 YFSETQ. The CDR3 totals 15 residues. The CDR3 loop reads CASSQGTSLGDTQYF. DNA for the CDR3: TGCGCCAGCAGCCAAGGGACATCCTTAGGTGATACGCAGTATTTT.

The J gene is TRBJ2-5, the V gene TRBV29-1; D may correspond to TRBD1 or TRBD2 (5 bases each). Germline CDR1 reads SQVTM; CDR2 reads ANQGSEA. V was shortened by 4 bases and J by 4 bases, with 13 bases between the two germline ends. This CDR3 has 13 amino acids. The CDR3 nucleotides are TGCAGCGTTGTAACCCGGGACGGAGAGACCCAGTACTTC. Amino acid sequence: CSVVTRDGETQYF.

About this clonotype itself: One junction end does not reproduce the germline sequence, and a read error may be involved. V is TRBV7-6 and J is TRBJ2-7; D gene unclear. Germline CDR1 is SGHVS and CDR2 is FNYEAQ. The CDR3 has 14 residues. The CDR3 spells CACSLSSLVNEQYF. The CDR3 DNA sequence: TGTGCCTGCAGCTTATCGAGCTTAGTAAACGAGCAGTACTTC.

This clonotype was seen a few times. The chain recombines TRBV7-3 with TRBJ1-2; D is unclear. Germline lookup yields CDR1 SGHTA and CDR2 FQGTGA. V was shortened by 2 bases and J by 6 bases, with 13 bases between the two germline ends. This CDR3 spans 14 amino acids. The CDR3 is CASSLGGDGDGYTF. For the CDR3, the DNA is TGTGCCAGCAGCTTAGGCGGGGATGGAGATGGCTACACCTTC.

This clonotype was observed a few times. The rearrangement links TRBV20-1 to TRBJ1-2; D is perhaps TRBD1 (6 bases). Germline V gives CDR1 DFQATT, CDR2 SNEGSKA (reference sequence). V lost 0 bases to trimming and J lost 7 bases, with 15 bases between them. This CDR3 has 14 amino acids. The CDR3, as DNA: TGCAGTGCTAGAGAGTACAGGGATCACTTTGGCTACACCTTC. This codes for CSAREYRDHFGYTF.

The chain combines TRBV14 with TRBJ2-1, with a weak D call TRBD1 (5 bases). The CDR3 is 13 amino acids. Trimming removed 9 bases from V and 8 bases from J, with 17 bases in between. Germline CDR1 SGHDN, CDR2 FVKESK. CDR3 region: CASQPPTAHEQFF. CDR3 bases: TGTGCCAGTCAGCCCCCGACAGCCCATGAGCAGTTCTTC.

The chain couples TRBV20-1 to TRBJ2-1, with no clear D. Trimming pared 0 bases from V and 1 base from J, leaving 16 bases between. This CDR3 is built from 17 residues. Germline V gives CDR1 DFQATT, CDR2 SNEGSKA (reference sequence). The CDR3 coding sequence is TGCAGTGCTAGAGATTCAGGAGCCCTAGGGTCCTACAATGAGCAGTTCTTC. Protein: CSARDSGALGSYNEQFF.